The text below deals with one T cell receptor beta chain. The data were obtained in a study of T-cell memory formation after mild COVID-19. MiXCR, applied by TCRdb to the 5' RACE reads, yields one record per CDR3 protein. Among about 320,000 distinct CDR3 sequences listed, 13% to 15% were seen once. V dropped 3 bases and J dropped 0; count of bases not matched to a gene: 1. The CDR3 runs 15 residues. Germline values: CDR1 MNHEY, CDR2 SMNVEV (reference sequence). The genes are TRBV27 and TRBJ1-3; 8 bases are a match to TRBD1. The source material was PBMCs or a T cell subset sorted from them (not recorded which). The sequence derives from a young man who had mild COVID-19 (a few samples of this study predate the infection). Cell type and time point are not known. CDR3 protein: CASSLGQASGNTIYF. CDR3 sequence (DNA): TGTGCCAGCAGTTTGGGACAGGCCTCTGGAAACACCATATATTTT.